A single sample gave rise to the 13 T cell receptor beta chains below, sequenced in a study of T-cell reconstitution after alpha-beta-depleted transplantation in children. Unique molecular identifiers were incorporated into the prepared TCRbeta library. Each CDR3 protein is one row after TCRdb ran MiXCR on the PCR reads. Altogether fewer than 750,000 distinct CDR3 sequences are present, about a quarter being singletons, with the ten largest covering about 35%. Sample: PBMCs, taken before TCRalphabeta/CD19-depleted stem cell transplant. These TCRs come from a boy less than two years old with Wiskott-Aldrich syndrome, due to receive a stem cell transplant.

V and J are TRBV20-1 and TRBJ1-2; 7 nucleotides match TRBD1. There are 16 residues in the CDR3. V lost 3 bases to trimming and J lost 2 bases; unmatched junction nucleotides: 12. Germline V gene sequence: CDR1 DFQATT, CDR2 SNEGSKA (reference sequence). The CDR3 sequence is CSASESTGVINYGYTF. The CDR3 DNA reads TGCAGTGCTAGTGAATCTACAGGGGTAATAAACTATGGCTACACCTTC.

This clonotype was seen only a few times. The V and J genes are TRBV5-1 and TRBJ2-7, with 12 nucleotides matching TRBD2. Germline V gene sequence: CDR1 SGHRS, CDR2 YFSETQ. J was trimmed by 5 bases and V by 3 bases; bases with no gene match: 6. This CDR3 has 15 residues. The CDR3 DNA follows: TGCGCCAGCAGCTCTCTAGCGGGAGGGCCGGACGAGCAGTACTTC. Amino acid sequence: CASSSLAGGPDEQYF.

This clonotype was seen ten or more times. This chain connects TRBV7-2 to TRBJ2-3; D might be TRBD1 (6 bases). Trimming stripped 5 bases from V and 4 bases from J, with 10 bases between. The CDR3 runs 13 residues. CDR1 SGHTA and CDR2 FQGNSA come from the germline V gene. This CDR3 reads CASSPRGPDTQYF. The CDR3 DNA reads as TGTGCCAGCAGCCCCAGGGGCCCAGATACGCAGTATTTT. The complete variable domain, with remaining parts taken from reference TRBV7-2 and TRBJ2-3, reads GAGVSQSPSNKVTEKGKDVELRCDPISGHTALYWYRQSLGQGLEFLIYFQGNSAPDKSGLPSDRFSAERTGGSVSTLTIQRTQQEDSAVYLCASSPRGPDTQYFGPGTRLTVL.

This clonotype was counted only a few times. The chain uses TRBV12-3 or TRBV12-4 and TRBJ2-2; D remains ambiguous. CDR3 length: 14 amino acids. V dropped 7 bases and J dropped 1 base, with 10 bases sitting between them. The CDR3 DNA reads as TGTGCCAGCACCAGAAGTAAGAACACCGGGGAGCTGTTTTTT. Translated: CASTRSKNTGELFF.

The gene calls are TRBV29-1 and TRBJ2-5; D perhaps matches TRBD2 (5 bases). V was trimmed by 4 bases and J by 0 bases, leaving 12 bases between them. The germline CDR1 and CDR2 sequences are SQVTM and ANQGSEA. The CDR3 runs to 14 residues. The CDR3 nucleotides read TGCAGCGTTGGGCCTAGGCGGGACCAAGAGACCCAGTACTTC. Protein product: CSVGPRRDQETQYF.

This clonotype was seen a handful of times. For the CDR3, the DNA is TGTGCCATTCAGGTACGAAGCGGGCCCTACTACGAGCAGTACTTC. Its protein product is CAIQVRSGPYYEQYF. The V call is TRBV24-1, the J call TRBJ2-7; maybe TRBD2 (6 bases). Germline assignment: CDR1 KGHDR and CDR2 SFDVKD. Trimming left V 11 bases short and J 3 bases short, with 22 bases between. The CDR3 runs 15 residues.

The table lists this clonotype with a count of one. The V gene is TRBV12-3 or TRBV12-4, the J gene TRBJ2-7, with 13 bases fitting TRBD2. The trim removed 6 bases at V and 5 bases at J, leaving 7 bases unmatched. This CDR3 contains 15 residues. This CDR3 is CASSRGTSGTHEQYF. CDR3 DNA: TGTGCCAGCAGCCGGGGGACTAGCGGGACACACGAGCAGTACTTC.

This clonotype has more than one count but fewer than ten. The gene calls are TRBV15 and TRBJ1-2, with a weak D call TRBD1 (6 bases). The ends were cut back, 2 bases at V and 4 bases at J, with 11 bases in the middle. Germline CDR1 and CDR2: LNHNV and YYDKDF (reference sequence). The CDR3 covers 14 residues. The CDR3 DNA sequence: TGTGCCACCAGCAGAACAGGGTCCGCCTATGGCTACACCTTC. It specifies CATSRTGSAYGYTF.

The rearrangement uses TRBV27 and TRBJ2-7; no definite D call. CDR1 is MNHEY, CDR2 SMNVEV, per germline (reference sequence). Trimming removed 2 bases from V and 2 bases from J, with 13 bases in between. CDR3 length: 15 residues. The CDR3 DNA reads TGTGCCAGCAGTTTAGACCATGGCCCGGCCTACGAGCAGTACTTC. This translates into CASSLDHGPAYEQYF.

V gene TRBV10-3 combines with J gene TRBJ2-7; 14 bases are a match to TRBD2. CDR3 length: 13 amino acids. Trimming cost V 6 bases and J 9 bases; bases outside gene matches: 4. Per germline, CDR1 ENHRY and CDR2 SYGVKD. The CDR3 coding sequence is TGTGCCATCAGCCCGGGACTAGCGGGAGTGCAGTACTTC. Protein: CAISPGLAGVQYF.

The chain is built from TRBV5-5 and TRBJ2-5; possibly TRBD1 for D (6 bases). The CDR3 totals 14 residues. Germline V gene sequence: CDR1 SGHKS, CDR2 YYEKEE (reference sequence). V was clipped by 4 bases and J by 5 bases, with 15 bases between them. The CDR3 reads CASSHPGQSETQYF. CDR3 DNA sequence: TGTGCCAGCAGCCACCCGGGACAATCGGAGACCCAGTACTTC.

CDR3 nucleotide sequence: TGTGCCACCAGTGAGGCTGGACTGTCCAATGAGCAGTTCTTC. This sequence encodes CATSEAGLSNEQFF. The genes are TRBV24-1 and TRBJ2-1, with a weak D call TRBD2 (5 bases). This CDR3 contains 14 residues. Germline-derived CDR1 and CDR2 are KGHDR and SFDVKD. The V gene lost 4 bases and the J gene lost 6 bases, with 12 bases spanning the gap.

The sample holds a few counts of this clonotype. The chain is built from TRBV20-1 and TRBJ2-2; D is unclear. The CDR3 contains 13 residues. The germline V gene has CDR1 DFQATT and CDR2 SNEGSKA (reference sequence). Trimming shortened V by 7 bases and J by 0 bases, and 9 bases separated the two germline ends. This CDR3 is CSVSDSNTGELFF. The CDR3 DNA sequence: TGCAGTGTCTCGGATTCGAACACCGGGGAGCTGTTTTTT.